A selection of T cell receptor beta chains follows, all from one sample in a study of OX40 agonist ivuxolimab in advanced cancers. Using immunoSEQ multiplex PCR, the repertoire was profiled, and TCRdb retains in-frame clones only, with some absent. The table shows 45,000 to 60,000 clones, with 75% to 90% occurring only once. Specimen: CD4+ or CD8+ T cells sorted from blood, collected in a trial of the OX40 agonist ivuxolimab. Every receptor here comes from an adult with an advanced solid tumor such as melanoma, head and neck, liver or kidney cancer. The CDR3 runs from the conserved cysteine through the conserved F or W. D genes are given only for firm matches. Clone size is given for some rows only: seen once, a few or many times, or a class if the clone is expanded.

V gene: TRBV6-1
CDR3 length: 14
J gene: TRBJ2-3
clone size: .
D gene: .
CDR3 protein: CASSRDTFTDTQYF
CDR3 DNA: TGTGCCAGCAGTCGGGACACTTTCACAGATACGCAGTATTTT

V gene: TRBV4-2
CDR3 length: 14
J gene: TRBJ1-1
clone size: .
D gene: TRBD1
CDR3 protein: CASSLGTGETEAFF
CDR3 DNA: TGTGCCAGCAGCCTAGGGACAGGGGAAACTGAAGCTTTCTTT

V gene: TRBV4-2
CDR3 length: 15
J gene: TRBJ2-2
clone size: .
D gene: TRBD1
CDR3 protein: CASSQGQGGGGELFF
CDR3 DNA: TGTGCCAGCAGCCAAGGACAGGGCGGCGGCGGGGAGCTGTTTTTT

V gene: TRBV7-3
CDR3 length: 15
J gene: TRBJ2-7
clone size: .
D gene: .
CDR3 protein: CASSPYRAGPYEQYF
CDR3 DNA: TGTGCCAGCAGCCCCTACCGGGCGGGACCCTACGAGCAGTACTTC

V gene: TRBV11-2
CDR3 length: 15
J gene: TRBJ2-7
clone size: once
D gene: TRBD2
CDR3 protein: CASSFQGGSGSIGYF
CDR3 DNA: TGTGCCAGCAGCTTCCAGGGTGGTAGCGGGAGTATAGGGTACTTC

V gene: TRBV5-6
CDR3 length: 12
J gene: TRBJ2-4
clone size: once
D gene: .
CDR3 protein: CASSLVEDIQYF
CDR3 DNA: TGTGCCAGCAGCTTGGTAGAGGACATTCAGTACTTC

V gene: TRBV10-2
CDR3 length: 14
J gene: TRBJ2-4
clone size: once
D gene: TRBD2
CDR3 protein: CASTAGEVKNIQYF
CDR3 DNA: TGCGCCAGCACCGCGGGAGAAGTCAAAAACATTCAGTACTTC

V gene: TRBV4-1
CDR3 length: 15
J gene: TRBJ2-1
clone size: .
D gene: TRBD2
CDR3 protein: CASSQGTSGAYEQFF
CDR3 DNA: TGCGCCAGCAGCCAGGGGACTAGCGGGGCCTATGAGCAGTTCTTC

V gene: TRBV27
CDR3 length: 14
J gene: TRBJ2-5
clone size: .
D gene: .
CDR3 protein: CASSFVGDQETQYF
CDR3 DNA: TGTGCCAGCAGTTTCGTGGGGGACCAAGAGACCCAGTACTTC

V gene: TRBV19
CDR3 length: 17
J gene: TRBJ1-3
clone size: .
D gene: TRBD1
CDR3 protein: CASSPRDRTSSGNTIYF
CDR3 DNA: TGTGCCAGTAGTCCCCGGGACAGGACTAGCTCTGGAAACACCATATATTTT

V gene: TRBV6-5
CDR3 length: 11
J gene: TRBJ2-7
clone size: .
D gene: .
CDR3 protein: CASSLGGGQYF
CDR3 DNA: TGTGCCAGCAGCTTGGGAGGGGGCCAGTACTTC

V gene: TRBV11-2
CDR3 length: 11
J gene: TRBJ2-7
clone size: .
D gene: .
CDR3 protein: CASSPFYEQYF
CDR3 DNA: TGTGCCAGCAGCCCTTTCTACGAGCAGTACTTC

V gene: TRBV19
CDR3 length: 13
J gene: TRBJ1-1
clone size: .
D gene: .
CDR3 protein: CASSINRNTEAFF
CDR3 DNA: TGTGCCAGTAGTATAAACAGGAACACTGAAGCTTTCTTT

V gene: TRBV9
CDR3 length: 15
J gene: TRBJ2-3
clone size: .
D gene: .
CDR3 protein: CASSVGDTGRDTQYF
CDR3 DNA: TGTGCCAGCAGCGTAGGGGACACAGGGCGAGATACGCAGTATTTT

V gene: TRBV5-4
CDR3 length: 13
J gene: TRBJ1-2
clone size: .
D gene: .
CDR3 protein: CASTLGGNNGYTF
CDR3 DNA: TGTGCCAGCACCTTGGGGGGGAACAATGGCTACACCTTC

V gene: TRBV19
CDR3 length: 15
J gene: TRBJ1-6
clone size: once
D gene: TRBD1
CDR3 protein: CASKPGTGENSPLHF
CDR3 DNA: TGTGCCAGTAAGCCCGGGACAGGAGAGAATTCACCCCTCCACTTT

V gene: TRBV6-1
CDR3 length: 14
J gene: TRBJ1-1
clone size: .
D gene: TRBD1
CDR3 protein: CASSEGQGYTEAFF
CDR3 DNA: TGTGCCAGCAGTGAAGGACAGGGGTACACTGAAGCTTTCTTT

V gene: TRBV6-1
CDR3 length: 14
J gene: TRBJ2-7
clone size: .
D gene: .
CDR3 protein: CASSQGWRRDEQYF
CDR3 DNA: TGTGCCAGCAGCCAAGGGTGGCGTCGGGACGAGCAGTACTTC

V gene: TRBV4-1
CDR3 length: 18
J gene: TRBJ1-1
clone size: .
D gene: .
CDR3 protein: CASSQDRNRLSAITEAFF
CDR3 DNA: TGCGCCAGCAGCCAAGATCGCAACCGTCTTAGCGCGATTACTGAAGCTTTCTTT

V gene: TRBV28
CDR3 length: 19
J gene: TRBJ1-6
clone size: .
D gene: .
CDR3 protein: CASGPTGVIGSGKNSPLHF
CDR3 DNA: TGTGCCTCTGGGCCCACCGGGGTCATTGGGTCCGGAAAAAATTCACCCCTCCACTTT

V gene: TRBV18
CDR3 length: 15
J gene: TRBJ2-1
clone size: .
D gene: TRBD1
CDR3 protein: CASSPQDRGGNEQFF
CDR3 DNA: TGTGCCAGCTCACCCCAGGACAGGGGAGGTAATGAGCAGTTCTTC

V gene: TRBV6-1
CDR3 length: 14
J gene: TRBJ2-3
clone size: .
D gene: TRBD1
CDR3 protein: CASSETGAMSAQYF
CDR3 DNA: TGTGCCAGCAGTGAGACAGGGGCCATGAGTGCGCAGTATTTT